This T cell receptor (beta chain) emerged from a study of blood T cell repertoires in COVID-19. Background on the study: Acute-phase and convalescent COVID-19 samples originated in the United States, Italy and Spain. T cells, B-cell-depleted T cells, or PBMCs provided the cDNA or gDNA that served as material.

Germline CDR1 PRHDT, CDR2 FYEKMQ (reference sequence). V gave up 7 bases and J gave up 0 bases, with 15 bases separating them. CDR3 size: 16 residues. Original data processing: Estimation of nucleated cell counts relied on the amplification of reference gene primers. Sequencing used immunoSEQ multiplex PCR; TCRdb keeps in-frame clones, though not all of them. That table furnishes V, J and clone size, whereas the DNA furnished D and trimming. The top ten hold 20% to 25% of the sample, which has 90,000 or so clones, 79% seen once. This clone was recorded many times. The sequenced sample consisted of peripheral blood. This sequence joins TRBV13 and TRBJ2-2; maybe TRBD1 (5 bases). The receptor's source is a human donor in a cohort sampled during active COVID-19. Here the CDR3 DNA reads TGTGCCAGCAACCAGGCGCAGGGCACGAACACCGGGGAGCTGTTTTTT. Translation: CASNQAQGTNTGELFF.